The 26 T cell receptor beta chains below all came from one sample that was sequenced in a study of vaccination effects on CD4 cells after COVID-19. No antigen is known for these receptors. Before any sequencing was done, the ViraFEST assay used viral peptide pools to expand antigen-specific CD4+ T cells. Culture lasted 10 days before CD4+ T cell isolation. Vaccine administered to participants consisted of two doses of either BNT162b2 or mRNA-1273. Data came from immunoSEQ multiplex PCR; TCRdb stores just in-frame clones and leaves some out. The data hold about 33,000 clones, with around 70% observed a single time. The starting material was CD4+ T cells from PBMCs cultured with HCoV-229E spike peptides, obtained after COVID-19 vaccination. All receptors come from a human donor who received a COVID-19 vaccine.

The V and J genes are TRBV6-6 and TRBJ1-1; 7 bases fit TRBD1. Losses at the gene ends were 4 bases for V and 6 bases for J; bases not matched to a gene: 8. Looked up from germline, CDR1 is MNHNY and CDR2 is SVGAGI (reference sequence). This CDR3 region has 14 residues. Here the CDR3 DNA reads TGTGCCAGCAGTTCCCGACAGGGTGGTTCTGAAGCTTTCTTT. It is translated as CASSSRQGGSEAFF.

This sequence joins TRBV18 and TRBJ1-1, with D unresolved. V gave up 2 bases and J gave up 2 bases, with 12 bases separating them. Germline V gene data show CDR1 as KGHSH and CDR2 as LQKENI. This CDR3 is built from 15 residues. The chain's CDR3 is CASSPVAGPNTEAFF. In nucleotides, the CDR3 is TGTGCCAGCTCACCAGTTGCCGGGCCCAACACTGAAGCTTTCTTT.

The chain links TRBV5-1 to TRBJ2-7; 7 bases map to TRBD2. The CDR3 is 12 amino acids. Germline V lookup: CDR1 SGHRS, CDR2 YFSETQ. V shed 4 bases and J 3 bases; nucleotides not matched to a gene: 1. DNA for the CDR3: TGCGCCAGCAGCCGGGACTACTACGAGCAGTACTTC. Its translation: CASSRDYYEQYF.

This clone showed up just a few times. J is TRBJ1-1 and V is TRBV5-1; no firm D call. Trimming stripped 0 bases from V and 0 bases from J, with 12 bases between. Germline V gene data show CDR1 as SGHRS and CDR2 as YFSETQ. The CDR3 contains 16 residues. This chain's CDR3 is CASSLDSAGMNTEAFF. The CDR3 DNA sequence: TGCGCCAGCAGCTTGGATTCGGCGGGGATGAACACTGAAGCTTTCTTT.

The chain uses TRBV27 and TRBJ2-5; either TRBD1 or TRBD2 may supply D (5 bases each). Deletions cut 3 bases from V and 1 base from J, with 12 bases between. Germline loops: CDR1 MNHEY, CDR2 SMNVEV (reference sequence). This CDR3 region has 15 residues. This CDR3 reads CASSLARGVQETQYF. CDR3 bases: TGTGCCAGCAGTTTGGCCCGAGGGGTCCAAGAGACCCAGTACTTC.

The chain links TRBV18 to TRBJ1-1; D unresolved. V lost 4 bases and J lost 12, with 12 bases in between. Germline CDR1 KGHSH, CDR2 LQKENI. This CDR3 contains 11 residues. The CDR3 loop reads CASSLSGYPFF. The CDR3 DNA reads as TGTGCCAGCTCACTCAGCGGTTATCCTTTCTTT.

The chain has TRBV5-1 and TRBJ1-1, with D maybe TRBD1 (6 bases). CDR3 length: 15 residues. The germline V gene encodes CDR1 SGHRS and CDR2 YFSETQ. The ends were cut back, 4 bases at V and 0 bases at J, with 13 bases in the middle. CDR3 in DNA: TGCGCCAGCAGCCCCGGGGGGCAGATGAACACTGAAGCTTTCTTT. Its protein is CASSPGGQMNTEAFF.

The CDR3 DNA is TGTGCCAGCAGCTTGACCGGCCCGGGACAAAGGGACGAGCAGTACTTC. Its protein product is CASSLTGPGQRDEQYF. This sequence joins TRBV5-5 and TRBJ2-7, with a tentative D call TRBD1 (6 bases). The germline gives CDR1 SGHKS, CDR2 YYEKEE (reference sequence). This CDR3 region has 16 residues. Trimming removed 1 base from V and 5 bases from J, with 19 bases in between.

The V call is TRBV10-1, the J call TRBJ2-3; either TRBD1 or TRBD2 may supply D (5 bases each). V shed 3 bases and J shed 2 bases, with 12 bases lying between them. Germline CDR1 reads WNHNN; CDR2 reads SYGVQD (reference sequence). The CDR3 sequence is 15 residues long. In DNA, the CDR3 is TGCGCCAGCAGTGATTATACGGGGACCACAGATACGCAGTATTTT. It is translated as CASSDYTGTTDTQYF.

This clone came up a few times. This sequence joins TRBV5-1 and TRBJ1-5; TRBD1 might be the D (5 bases). Trimming took 0 bases from V and 3 from J, leaving 10 bases between them. The germline V gene has CDR1 SGHRS and CDR2 YFSETQ. CDR3 length: 15 amino acids. The CDR3 DNA reads as TGCGCCAGCAGCTTGGCGTCAGGGAACAATCAGCCCCAGCATTTT. Translating gives CASSLASGNNQPQHF. Based on the CDR3 plus reference TRBV5-1 and TRBJ1-5, the full variable domain is KAGVTQTPRYLIKTRGQQVTLSCSPISGHRSVSWYQQTPGQGLQFLFEYFSETQRNKGNFPGRFSGRQFSNSRSEMNVSTLELGDSALYLCASSLASGNNQPQHFGDGTRLSIL.

The rearrangement joins TRBV7-6 to TRBJ1-4; D gene ambiguous. The V end was cut by 5 bases, the J end by 0 bases, with 13 bases between. Germline CDR1 is SGHVS and CDR2 is FNYEAQ. This CDR3 has 16 residues. In nucleotides, the CDR3 is TGTGCCAGCAGCCGTTTAGGATATGCAACTAATGAAAAACTGTTTTTT. Translating it yields CASSRLGYATNEKLFF.

V usage is TRBV11-3 and J usage is TRBJ2-1, with 9 positions matching TRBD2. Germline V gene lookup returns CDR1 SGHNT and CDR2 YENEEA. V was pared by 1 base and J by 3 bases, with 4 bases of the junction left unmatched. The CDR3 is 16 amino acids. The CDR3 DNA follows: TGTGCCAGCAGCTTAGCGAGGACTAGCGACTACAATGAGCAGTTCTTC. The encoded protein is CASSLARTSDYNEQFF.

The chain uses TRBV4-1 and TRBJ1-2, with D unresolved. Germline CDR1 reads MGHRA; CDR2 reads YSYEKL. This CDR3 is 11 amino acids long. The ends were cut back, 4 bases at V and 6 bases at J, with 6 bases in the middle. The CDR3 protein is CASSLLNGYTF. The DNA of the CDR3 is TGCGCCAGCAGCCTCTTGAATGGCTACACCTTC.

The V gene is TRBV10-3, the J gene TRBJ1-4; possibly TRBD1 for D (5 bases). CDR1 and CDR2 from the germline V gene are ENHRY and SYGVKD. The CDR3 covers 12 residues. V lost 8 bases to trimming and J lost 8 bases, with 12 bases between them. Written as DNA, the CDR3 is TGTGCCATCTCGGGGGGAGTAGAAAAACTGTTTTTT. It yields the protein CAISGGVEKLFF.

The chain is built from TRBV4-2 and TRBJ2-3, with 15 bases identical to TRBD2. The V and J ends lost 2 bases and 6 bases, in that order; junction bases with no gene match: 3. The germline V gene has CDR1 LGHNA and CDR2 YNFKEQ. The CDR3 is made up of 16 amino acids. The DNA of the CDR3 is TGTGCCAGCAGCCAAAGCGGACTAGCGGGGGGGGATACGCAGTATTTT. Translating gives CASSQSGLAGGDTQYF.

The chain has TRBV5-1 and TRBJ1-4, with 12 bases that match TRBD1. Germline V lookup: CDR1 SGHRS, CDR2 YFSETQ. V lost 4 bases to trimming and J lost 7 bases; unmatched junction nucleotides: 11. This CDR3 is 17 amino acids long. In DNA form, the CDR3 reads TGCGCCAGCAGCCAAGGGACAGGGGGCGGCTTACGTGAAAAACTGTTTTTT. As protein: CASSQGTGGGLREKLFF.

This clone has just one count. The chain recombines TRBV5-1 with TRBJ2-3; 7 nucleotides line up with TRBD1. Per the germline V gene, CDR1 is SGHRS and CDR2 is YFSETQ. CDR3 length: 15 amino acids. V dropped 3 bases and J dropped 0; count of bases not matched to a gene: 4. The CDR3 region is CASSSDRASTDTQYF. The CDR3 bases are TGCGCCAGCAGCTCCGACAGGGCTAGCACAGATACGCAGTATTTT.

The chain recombines TRBV5-1 with TRBJ2-5; perhaps TRBD1 as D (6 bases). Germline CDR1 is SGHRS and CDR2 is YFSETQ. V was trimmed by 4 bases and J by 5 bases, leaving 18 bases between them. The CDR3 runs 15 residues. As DNA, the CDR3 is TGCGCCAGCAGCCCGTCGGCAGGGGTATACGAGACCCAGTACTTC. This codes for CASSPSAGVYETQYF. The full variable domain, completed using reference TRBV5-1 and TRBJ2-5, is KAGVTQTPRYLIKTRGQQVTLSCSPISGHRSVSWYQQTPGQGLQFLFEYFSETQRNKGNFPGRFSGRQFSNSRSEMNVSTLELGDSALYLCASSPSAGVYETQYFGPGTRLLVL.

The chain carries TRBV14 and TRBJ2-1; D unclear. Germline V gene sequence: CDR1 SGHDN, CDR2 FVKESK. V was pared by 2 bases and J by 4 bases, with 12 bases between. CDR3 length: 15 amino acids. The CDR3 is CASSQSSIMYNEQFF. CDR3 nucleotide sequence: TGTGCCAGCAGCCAAAGTAGCATTATGTACAATGAGCAGTTCTTC.

The chain carries TRBV7-9 and TRBJ2-3, with D unclear. Germline CDR1 reads SEHNR; CDR2 reads FQNEAQ (reference sequence). The CDR3 runs 16 residues. Trimming took off 7 bases at V and 1 base at J, with 18 bases between the two ends. In DNA, the CDR3 is TGTGCCAGCACCTGGCTTTTGACTGGGGGCACAGATACGCAGTATTTT. The encoded protein is CASTWLLTGGTDTQYF.

V is TRBV7-2 and J is TRBJ2-7, with D tentatively TRBD1 (6 bases). V lost 2 bases to trimming and J lost 8 bases, with 10 bases between them. There are 12 residues in the CDR3. Germline lookup yields CDR1 SGHTA and CDR2 FQGNSA. The CDR3 DNA reads TGTGCCAGCAGCTTATCTGGGGGCAAGCAGTACTTC. Residues: CASSLSGGKQYF.

V and J are TRBV29-1 and TRBJ2-7, with D tentatively TRBD2 (5 bases). The germline V and J ends were trimmed by 2 bases and 6 bases, with 14 bases remaining between them. The CDR3 runs to 13 residues. Germline assignment: CDR1 SQVTM and CDR2 ANQGSEA. CDR3 coding DNA: TGCAGCGTTGAACGCGATCGGGGTGGCGAGCAGTACTTC. Translated: CSVERDRGGEQYF.

The rearrangement uses TRBV14 and TRBJ2-7, with 8 bases that match TRBD2. There are 15 residues in the CDR3. Trimming cost V 3 bases and J 4 bases; bases outside gene matches: 8. The germline CDR1 and CDR2 sequences are SGHDN and FVKESK. DNA for the CDR3: TGTGCCAGCAGCCATAGAGCGGGAGTAGCTTACGAGCAGTACTTC. Translation: CASSHRAGVAYEQYF.

V is TRBV10-1 and J is TRBJ2-3, with a weak D call TRBD2 (5 bases). This CDR3 contains 14 residues. The V and J ends lost 4 bases and 4 bases respectively, with 12 bases between them. The germline gives CDR1 WNHNN, CDR2 SYGVQD (reference sequence). CDR3 coding DNA: TGCGCCAGCAGTGGAGGGAGCCCCTCAGATACGCAGTATTTT. Its translation: CASSGGSPSDTQYF.

This rearrangement joins TRBV7-9 to TRBJ1-2; 7 bases fit TRBD1. V lost 4 bases, J lost 1 base, and 9 bases stayed unmatched. The germline V gene encodes CDR1 SEHNR and CDR2 FQNEAQ (reference sequence). CDR3 length equals 16 residues. CDR3 coding DNA: TGTGCCAGCAGCTCTTACAGGGACAGATTTAACTATGGCTACACCTTC. It translates to CASSSYRDRFNYGYTF.

This clone was recorded only once. V is TRBV5-1 and J is TRBJ2-7; perhaps TRBD1 as D (6 bases). Germline V lookup: CDR1 SGHRS, CDR2 YFSETQ. This CDR3 spans 15 amino acids. Between the trimmed V and J ends, which lost 4 bases and 2 bases, there was a span of 16 bases. CDR3 DNA sequence: TGCGCCAGCAGCCCAAATCCAGGGGTAACCTACGAGCAGTACTTC. Translating it yields CASSPNPGVTYEQYF.